This TCR beta chain originates from a study of cytomegalovirus exposure and HLA in healthy donors. The wider study: Among the 398 genotyped donors, 81% were placed in the Caucasian-associated ancestry cluster.

Trimming left V 2 bases short and J 0 bases short, with 11 bases between. The CDR3 consists of 15 residues. Germline CDR1 and CDR2: LNHDA and SQIVND (reference sequence). Whole-study findings and limits: As a later analysis revealed, most CMV-associated TCR beta chains appeared HLA-restricted. TCR beta V segments were, for the most part, productive about 87% or about 30% of the time in an earlier analysis.

Primers: 60 Vbeta forward and 13 Jbeta reverse. Clones were sequenced by immunoSEQ multiplex PCR, and TCRdb holds only the in-frame ones, with some missing. The sample carries 130,000 or so clones, 80% recorded once. A remark on this clone: Its antigen is currently unknown.

The chain joins TRBV19 to TRBJ2-7; a weak D match, TRBD2 (7 bases). This TCR was recovered from a man aged 25-45 years in good health and CMV-seronegative. Material: PBMCs. Here the CDR3 DNA reads TGTGCCAGTAGTATAACGAGGGGGGGCTCCTACGAGCAGTACTTC. Amino acid sequence: CASSITRGGSYEQYF.